These T cell receptor beta chains were read from a single sample in a study of chemoradiotherapy in HPV16-positive cancers. Repertoires were generated with immunoSEQ multiplex PCR, while TCRdb's copy carries only in-frame clones and drops some. The data hold about 1,500 clones, with roughly four fifths observed a single time. The starting material was tumor tissue, obtained from a patient who underwent chemoradiotherapy. These receptors came from a human donor with HPV-associated anogenital cancer. The CDR3 runs from the conserved cysteine through the conserved F or W. The order of the fields is V gene, D gene, CDR3 protein. A D gene is named only where the DNA matches it firmly.

v_call: TRBV18; d_call: -; cdr3_aa: CASSPVGEYNSPLHF
v_call: TRBV9; d_call: -; cdr3_aa: CASSVGADTEAFF
v_call: TRBV7-9; d_call: TRBD1; cdr3_aa: CASSSQGVRAFF
v_call: TRBV5-1; d_call: TRBD1; cdr3_aa: CASSLGQDYGYTF
v_call: TRBV7-3; d_call: -; cdr3_aa: CASSFARANEQFF
v_call: TRBV30; d_call: TRBD1; cdr3_aa: CALQGARYEQYF
v_call: TRBV30; d_call: -; cdr3_aa: CAWSVQSDTEAFF
v_call: TRBV5-5; d_call: -; cdr3_aa: CASSFGGSGANVLTF
v_call: TRBV9; d_call: TRBD1; cdr3_aa: CASSVRGQWGEKLFF
v_call: TRBV5-4; d_call: TRBD1; cdr3_aa: CASSFPGQGAYEQYF
v_call: TRBV6-6; d_call: TRBD1; cdr3_aa: CASSSRQGLEQYF
v_call: TRBV28; d_call: -; cdr3_aa: CASSLSGPHSPLHF
v_call: TRBV6-1; d_call: -; cdr3_aa: CASSVDSYEKAFF
v_call: TRBV7-9; d_call: -; cdr3_aa: CASSLALVGLGNQPQHF
v_call: TRBV27; d_call: -; cdr3_aa: CASGKWGVGNTEAFF
v_call: TRBV7-6; d_call: TRBD1; cdr3_aa: CASSFAIRDRGRTYEQYF
v_call: TRBV4-2; d_call: -; cdr3_aa: CASSQGLAGANYGYTF